The clone carrying this TCR beta chain was counted many times. CDR1 GTSNPN and CDR2 SVGIG come from the germline V gene (reference sequence). The CDR3 has 13 residues. V was trimmed by 0 bases and J by 0 bases, leaving 5 bases between them. Researchers tagged individual cDNA molecules with unique molecular identifiers. TCRdb reanalysed the 5' RACE reads using MiXCR and keeps one entry per CDR3 protein. The table lists tens of thousands of distinct CDR3 sequences, 8% to 8.5% of them singletons. This record comes from a study of early T cells in non-severe SARS-CoV-2 infection. This TCR was recovered from an adult who was a healthcare worker with PCR-confirmed SARS-CoV-2 infection or an uninfected control (not recorded which). Sequencing was performed on whole blood. This chain joins TRBV30 and TRBJ1-1; unclear D gene. CDR3 loop: CAWSVQMNTEAFF. CDR3 in DNA: TGTGCCTGGAGTGTACAGATGAACACTGAAGCTTTCTTT.